This entry lists 7 T cell receptor beta chains sequenced from one sample in a study of blood T cell repertoires in COVID-19. Measured with immunoSEQ multiplex PCR; TCRdb has only the in-frame clones, and not every one. The sample has about 23,000 clones, approximately 85% seen once; the top ten hold approximately 20%. The sequenced sample consisted of peripheral blood. The receptor source for this set is a man aged 70 or older in a cohort sampled during active COVID-19.

V and J are TRBV5-6 and TRBJ2-5; 8 bases are a match to TRBD1. This CDR3 is built from 14 residues. The V gene's germline CDR1 is SGHDT and CDR2 YYEEEE. The ends lost 4 bases at V and 4 bases at J; junction bases unmatched: 6. DNA for the CDR3: TGTGCCAGCAGCCATACGACAGGGGCAGAGACCCAGTACTTC. It is translated as CASSHTTGAETQYF. The full variable domain, with the rest looked up from reference TRBV5-6 and TRBJ2-5, is DAGVTQSPTHLIKTRGQQVTLRCSPKSGHDTVSWYQQALGQGPQFIFQYYEEEERQRGNFPDRFSGHQFPNYSSELNVNALLLGDSALYLCASSHTTGAETQYFGPGTRLLVL.

The rearrangement links TRBV12-3 or TRBV12-4 to TRBJ2-7; 8 positions match TRBD1. J lost 7 bases, V lost 6 bases, and 5 bases had no gene match. The CDR3 totals 12 residues. CDR3 DNA: TGTGCCAGCAGGGACAGGGCTGGGGAGCAGTACTTC. Translating gives CASRDRAGEQYF.

V gene TRBV7-9 combines with J gene TRBJ2-1; TRBD1 matches 8 bases. Losses at the gene ends were 8 bases for V and 7 bases for J; bases not matched to a gene: 13. This CDR3 has 15 residues. Germline lookup yields CDR1 SEHNR and CDR2 FQNEAQ (reference sequence). The DNA of the CDR3 is TGTGCCAGCTGTTCAGGGGGCAACGCCAGGAATGAGCAGTTCTTC. Its protein is CASCSGGNARNEQFF.

The chain is built from TRBV4-2 and TRBJ1-1, with D unresolved. The ends were cut back, 4 bases at V and 3 bases at J, with 18 bases in the middle. The CDR3 sequence is 16 residues long. Per germline, CDR1 LGHNA and CDR2 YNFKEQ. The CDR3 bases are TGTGCCAGCAGCCCGGCCCCGGGGATGGTGGACACTGAAGCTTTCTTT. Translating gives CASSPAPGMVDTEAFF.

The V call is TRBV9, the J call TRBJ1-2; TRBD1 matches at 11 bases. This CDR3 spans 21 amino acids. Germline V gene sequence: CDR1 SGDLS, CDR2 YYNGEE. V was clipped by 9 bases and J by 4 bases; unmatched bases: 29. DNA of the CDR3: TGTGCCACCCGCTGTTGCGCCGTTAGTGGGTTATGGGACAGGGGGTCCTATGGCTACACCTTC. Protein sequence: CATRCCAVSGLWDRGSYGYTF. Variable domain in full (rest from reference TRBV9 and TRBJ1-2): DSGVTQTPKHLITATGQRVTLRCSPRSGDLSVYWYQQSLDQGLQFLIQYYNGEERAKGNILERFSAQQFPDLHSELNLSSLELGDSALYFCATRCCAVSGLWDRGSYGYTFGSGTRLTVV.

The J gene is TRBJ2-7, the V gene TRBV4-3, with 7 bases matching TRBD1. The V segment lost 3 bases and the J segment 7 bases; nucleotides outside the gene matches: 12. The CDR3 is 15 amino acids. CDR1 LGHNA and CDR2 YSLEER come from the germline V gene. CDR3 bases: TGCGCCAGCAGCCAGGCAGGGGGTACAATAAGGGAGCAGTACTTC. Its protein is CASSQAGGTIREQYF.

For the CDR3, the DNA is TGTGCCAGCAGCTTGGGACTAGCGACAGATACGCAGTATTTT. This codes for CASSLGLATDTQYF. The chain has TRBV6-5 and TRBJ2-3; TRBD2 aligns across 10 bases. This CDR3 is built from 14 residues. Germline V lookup: CDR1 MNHEY, CDR2 SVGAGI. Trimming took 6 bases from V and 3 from J; bases not matched to a gene: 3.